These 31 T cell receptor beta chains were sequenced from one sample in a study of T-cell memory formation after mild COVID-19. Via MiXCR, TCRdb re-called the 5' RACE reads, giving one row per CDR3 protein. The sample lists 300,000 to 350,000 distinct CDR3 sequences; roughly an eighth were seen once. Sequencing was done on a sample of PBMCs or a T cell subset sorted from them (not recorded which). These receptors were obtained from a man aged 18 to 29 who had mild COVID-19 (a few samples of this study predate the infection). Cell type and time point are not known.

Only a few counts were recorded for this clonotype. The chain couples TRBV10-3 to TRBJ2-7, with D possibly TRBD2 on 5 matching bases. The CDR3 has 12 amino acids. Germline V lookup: CDR1 ENHRY, CDR2 SYGVKD. Trimming took off 4 bases at V and 5 bases at J, with 9 bases between the two ends. CDR3 protein: CAISGGRNEQYF. CDR3 coding DNA: TGTGCCATCAGTGGCGGGCGCAACGAGCAGTACTTC.

V usage is TRBV6-2 or TRBV6-3 and J usage is TRBJ1-1, with D hard to call. Germline assignment: CDR1 MNHEY and CDR2 SVGEGT. Trimming left V 2 bases short and J 9 bases short, with 16 bases between. The CDR3 extends over 14 amino acids. CDR3 loop: CASSYTSGWSQAFF. The CDR3 DNA follows: TGTGCCAGCAGTTACACGTCAGGTTGGAGCCAAGCTTTCTTT.

This chain's CDR3 is CASKSSGGTNTGELFF. The CDR3 nucleotides read TGCGCCAGCAAATCTAGCGGGGGGACGAACACCGGGGAGCTGTTTTTT. The chain carries TRBV5-1 and TRBJ2-2; 11 nucleotides agree with TRBD2. The CDR3 runs 16 residues. The ends lost 6 bases at V and 0 bases at J; junction bases unmatched: 4. The germline CDR1 and CDR2 sequences are SGHRS and YFSETQ.

This clonotype was observed a handful of times. The V call is TRBV5-1, the J call TRBJ2-1; 7 bases match TRBD1. The germline V gene encodes CDR1 SGHRS and CDR2 YFSETQ. The J segment lost 6 bases and the V segment lost 4 bases, leaving 7 bases of the junction unmatched. CDR3 length: 14 amino acids. CDR3 region: CASSAPTGPNEQFF. CDR3 bases: TGCGCCAGCAGCGCCCCGACAGGGCCCAATGAGCAGTTCTTC.

The chain combines TRBV20-1 with TRBJ2-5; D call uncertain. Germline CDR1 DFQATT, CDR2 SNEGSKA (reference sequence). Trimming pared 5 bases from V and 5 bases from J, leaving 15 bases between. The CDR3 is made up of 13 amino acids. The CDR3, as DNA: TGCAGTGCTGGGCAGTATGTCGGCGAGACCCAGTACTTC. Translating it yields CSAGQYVGETQYF.

This chain joins TRBV4-1 and TRBJ2-2, with D perhaps TRBD2 (6 bases). V lost 0 bases to trimming and J lost 6 bases, with 8 bases between them. CDR3 length equals 14 residues. CDR1 is MGHRA, CDR2 YSYEKL, per germline. DNA of the CDR3: TGCGCCAGCAGCCAAGAGTGGGAGGCCGGGGAGCTGTTTTTT. Translating gives CASSQEWEAGELFF.

The rearrangement uses TRBV11-1 and TRBJ1-1, with a weak D call TRBD1 (6 bases). This CDR3 region has 17 residues. V was trimmed by 5 bases and J by 5 bases, leaving 24 bases between them. Germline lookup yields CDR1 SGHAT and CDR2 FQDESV (reference sequence). CDR3 loop: CASSILSPGAAATEAFF. Written as DNA, the CDR3 is TGTGCCAGCAGCATCCTAAGCCCAGGGGCGGCTGCGACTGAAGCTTTCTTT.

V is TRBV11-2 and J is TRBJ2-1; 8 bases map to TRBD2. This CDR3 is 17 amino acids long. Germline values: CDR1 SGHAT, CDR2 FQNNGV. With 2 bases clipped from V and 1 base from J, the junction kept 7 bases outside the gene matches. DNA of the CDR3: TGTGCCAGCAGCTTATTCGGGGGGGCCCCATCCTACAATGAGCAGTTCTTC. This sequence encodes CASSLFGGAPSYNEQFF.

This clonotype was seen more than once but under ten times. The rearrangement joins TRBV7-2 to TRBJ1-4; D is undetermined. The CDR3 has 15 amino acids. Trimming removed 4 bases from V and 2 bases from J, with 11 bases in between. From germline, CDR1 is SGHTA and CDR2 FQGNSA. CDR3 protein: CASSSEGGTNEKLFF. The CDR3 DNA follows: TGTGCCAGCAGCTCCGAAGGAGGCACTAATGAAAAACTGTTTTTT.

This clonotype turned up a few times. CDR3: CASSLGKVKGPRANTGELFF. The CDR3 DNA follows: TGTGCCAGCAGCTTAGGGAAGGTTAAGGGGCCGCGCGCGAACACCGGGGAGCTGTTTTTT. The chain has TRBV7-9 and TRBJ2-2; weak D call: TRBD1 (5 bases). CDR3 length: 20 amino acids. Germline V gives CDR1 SEHNR, CDR2 FQNEAQ (reference sequence). V lost 1 base, J lost 0 bases, and 21 bases lay in between.

The J gene is TRBJ1-4, the V gene TRBV11-2; D is unclear. The germline V gene encodes CDR1 SGHAT and CDR2 FQNNGV. Deletions cut 2 bases from V and 13 bases from J, with 8 bases between. The CDR3 loop spans 11 amino acids. The CDR3 spells CASSLNGALFF. The CDR3 DNA sequence: TGTGCCAGCAGCTTAAACGGAGCACTGTTTTTT.

There are a few counts of this clonotype. The gene calls are TRBV6-5 and TRBJ1-1; D unclear. The germline gives CDR1 MNHEY, CDR2 SVGAGI. This CDR3 is 13 amino acids long. V lost 4 bases and J lost 5, with 11 bases in between. The DNA of the CDR3 is TGTGCCAGCAGTTCCCCCATGGGGACTGAAGCTTTCTTT. Its translation: CASSSPMGTEAFF.

In its sample, this clonotype was seen a few times. V usage is TRBV6-2 or TRBV6-3 and J usage is TRBJ2-2; 7 bases fit TRBD1. The CDR3 runs 17 residues. Germline CDR1 MNHEY, CDR2 SVGEGT. The V and J ends lost 0 bases and 6 bases, in that order; junction bases with no gene match: 10. CDR3 sequence: CASSYSGGELPSGELFF. The CDR3 DNA sequence: TGTGCCAGCAGTTACTCAGGGGGCGAGCTACCTTCCGGGGAGCTGTTTTTT.

This clonotype has at least ten counts. The chain couples TRBV12-3 or TRBV12-4 to TRBJ1-1, with D tentatively TRBD1 (5 bases). The CDR3 length is 14 residues. Trimming took off 2 bases at V and 2 bases at J, with 9 bases between the two ends. DNA of the CDR3: TGTGCCAGCAGTTTATTTGGGGCCAACACTGAAGCTTTCTTT. As protein: CASSLFGANTEAFF.

This clonotype was seen only a few times. CDR3 loop: CASSYRDSAVSGANVLTF. The DNA of the CDR3 is TGTGCCAGCAGTTACCGGGACAGTGCTGTCTCTGGGGCCAACGTCCTGACTTTC. The rearrangement uses TRBV2 and TRBJ2-6; 7 bases agree with TRBD1. After removal of 5 bases from V and 0 bases from J, the junction contained 10 bases not matched to a gene. Germline-derived CDR1 and CDR2 are SNHLY and FYNNEI. This CDR3 spans 18 amino acids.

This chain joins TRBV20-1 and TRBJ2-3; D is possibly TRBD1 (5 bases). Trimming left V 1 base short and J 8 bases short, with 7 bases between. CDR1 is DFQATT, CDR2 SNEGSKA, per germline (reference sequence). This CDR3 comprises 11 residues. The CDR3: CSARVGVTQYF. The CDR3 DNA reads as TGCAGTGCTAGAGTAGGGGTTACGCAGTATTTT.

The sample holds a few counts of this clonotype. This chain connects TRBV7-9 to TRBJ2-7; D may be TRBD1 (6 bases). The CDR3 sequence is 15 residues long. Germline CDR1 is SEHNR and CDR2 is FQNEAQ (reference sequence). V was clipped by 5 bases and J by 3 bases, with 17 bases between them. The CDR3 reads CASSSQGQYSYEQYV. For the CDR3, the DNA is TGTGCCAGCAGCAGCCAGGGACAATACAGCTACGAGCAGTACGTC.

The rearrangement joins TRBV12-5 to TRBJ1-1, with 8 positions matching TRBD1. The CDR3 length is 18 residues. The germline V gene encodes CDR1 LGHNT and CDR2 FRNRAP. J was trimmed by 0 bases and V by 0 bases; bases with no gene match: 9. The CDR3: CASGLVLGTGYMNTEAFF. The CDR3 DNA reads TGTGCTAGTGGTTTGGTACTTGGGACAGGTTACATGAACACTGAAGCTTTCTTT.

This clonotype has at least ten counts. The J gene is TRBJ2-3, the V gene TRBV7-3; D gene ambiguous. Looked up from germline, CDR1 is SGHTA and CDR2 is FQGTGA. V lost 5 bases, J lost 2 bases, and 17 bases lay in between. The CDR3 length is 16 residues. This CDR3 is CASSLPATGTTDTQYF. CDR3 DNA sequence: TGTGCCAGCAGCCTCCCCGCCACGGGTACCACAGATACGCAGTATTTT.

This clonotype was counted a few times. The chain uses TRBV12-3 or TRBV12-4 and TRBJ1-5; D is ambiguous. V dropped 4 bases and J dropped 4 bases, with 14 bases sitting between them. The CDR3 has 15 amino acids. The CDR3 DNA reads as TGTGCCAGCAGTTCCCGCGGACCGACGAATCAGCCCCAGCATTTT. Its translation is CASSSRGPTNQPQHF.

The chain is built from TRBV6-5 and TRBJ2-7; D is possibly TRBD1 or TRBD2 (6 bases each). This CDR3 is 13 amino acids long. V was pared by 4 bases and J by 1 base, with 8 bases between. From germline, CDR1 is MNHEY and CDR2 SVGAGI. The CDR3 DNA is TGTGCCAGCAGTTGGGGGGCATCCTACGAGCAGTACGTC. This sequence encodes CASSWGASYEQYV.

This sequence joins TRBV7-2 and TRBJ1-2; unclear D gene. Trimming shortened V by 4 bases and J by 7 bases, and 7 bases separated the two germline ends. The CDR3 runs 11 residues. Germline V gene data show CDR1 as SGHTA and CDR2 as FQGNSA. The CDR3 spells CASSSAVGYTF. The CDR3 DNA sequence: TGTGCCAGCAGCTCGGCAGTTGGCTACACCTTC.

This clonotype was counted a few times. V usage is TRBV20-1 and J usage is TRBJ2-1; unclear D gene. Looked up from germline, CDR1 is DFQATT and CDR2 is SNEGSKA (reference sequence). V shed 3 bases and J shed 2 bases, with 11 bases lying between them. The CDR3 contains 14 residues. CDR3 DNA: TGCAGTGCTAGTCCGGCTAGTCCCTACAATGAGCAGTTCTTC. This codes for CSASPASPYNEQFF.

This clonotype was found a few times. This sequence joins TRBV5-1 and TRBJ1-2; D is perhaps TRBD1 (5 bases). There are 14 residues in the CDR3. Germline loops: CDR1 SGHRS, CDR2 YFSETQ. V was pared by 0 bases and J by 4 bases, with 10 bases between. The CDR3, as DNA: TGCGCCAGCAGCTTGGATGGGGGTATCTATGGCTACACCTTC. It codes for CASSLDGGIYGYTF.

This clonotype showed up just a few times. The DNA of the CDR3 is TGTGCCAGCAGTGAAGCGTGGATGAGGGATGAAAAACTGTTTTTT. As protein: CASSEAWMRDEKLFF. V gene TRBV2 combines with J gene TRBJ1-4; D remains ambiguous. Germline CDR1 is SNHLY and CDR2 is FYNNEI. The CDR3 extends over 15 amino acids. V lost 0 bases and J lost 6, with 11 bases in between.

V and J are TRBV6-6 and TRBJ2-7; the match to TRBD1 covers 8 bases. The V gene end was trimmed by 2 bases and the J gene end by 7 bases; junction bases not matched to a gene: 7. There are 14 residues in the CDR3. CDR1 is MNHNY, CDR2 SVGAGI, per germline (reference sequence). CDR3 protein: CASSYGQGASEQYV. DNA of the CDR3: TGTGCCAGCAGTTACGGGCAGGGGGCTTCGGAGCAGTACGTC.

This clonotype has ten or more counts. V and J are TRBV24-1 and TRBJ2-3; no firm D call. Trimming stripped 3 bases from V and 5 bases from J, with 8 bases between. CDR1 and CDR2 (germline): KGHDR, SFDVKD. The CDR3 is 13 residues long. The CDR3 DNA is TGTGCCACCAGTGATGCGGCCGAAGATACGCAGTATTTT. As protein: CATSDAAEDTQYF.

This chain connects TRBV27 to TRBJ2-1, with D unclear. V lost 5 bases to trimming and J lost 3 bases, with 14 bases between them. The germline V gene encodes CDR1 MNHEY and CDR2 SMNVEV (reference sequence). The CDR3 contains 15 residues. CDR3 bases: TGTGCCAGCAGTAAACAAAGTCAAATCTACAATGAGCAGTTCTTC. Protein product: CASSKQSQIYNEQFF.

This clonotype was seen many times. The gene calls are TRBV6-5 and TRBJ2-2; 8 bases match TRBD2. The V gene's germline CDR1 is MNHEY and CDR2 SVGAGI. This CDR3 spans 16 amino acids. V gave up 4 bases and J gave up 6 bases; unmatched junction bases: 10. Here the CDR3 DNA reads TGTGCCAGCAGTTCTGGAACTAGCGGCGGAGCCGGGGAGCTGTTTTTT. Translation: CASSSGTSGGAGELFF.

The chain has TRBV20-1 and TRBJ2-2; D ambiguous. V was pared by 0 bases and J by 0 bases, with 5 bases between. The CDR3 length is 14 residues. CDR1 and CDR2 (germline): DFQATT, SNEGSKA (reference sequence). The CDR3 is CSARDETNTGELFF. CDR3 sequence (DNA): TGCAGTGCTAGAGATGAGACGAACACCGGGGAGCTGTTTTTT.

This clonotype was observed a handful of times. J is TRBJ2-7 and V is TRBV7-9; 8 bases line up with TRBD1. Germline trimming cut 4 bases from V and 2 bases from J; bases unmatched to any gene: 1. This CDR3 region has 13 residues. CDR1 SEHNR and CDR2 FQNEAQ come from the germline V gene (reference sequence). The CDR3 reads CASSWTGTYEQYV. The CDR3 nucleotides are TGTGCCAGCAGCTGGACAGGGACCTACGAGCAGTACGTC.